This T cell receptor (beta chain) was sequenced during a study of Graves' ophthalmopathy and Graves' hyperthyroidism. About the research overall: No treatment had been given when peripheral blood was collected at initial diagnosis.

Ophthalmopathy donors showed moderate-to-severe activity, CAS ≥3, NOSPECS ≥4 and a duration under 3 months. The starting material, about 9.5 ml of fresh peripheral blood, provided the PBMCs. The V and J ends lost 3 bases and 6 bases, in that order; junction bases with no gene match: 11. The CDR3 consists of 15 residues. Germline V gene data show CDR1 as SNHLY and CDR2 as FYNNEI. This clonotype showed up many times. Beta-chain TCR CDR3 regions were amplified from RNA transcripts. RT-PCR was first run with HTBI primers, then multiplex PCR in a second round. TCRdb reanalysed the multiplex PCR reads using MiXCR and keeps one entry per CDR3 protein. The sample has about 370,000 distinct CDR3 sequences, 15% to 20% seen once.

The sample comprised peripheral blood. This sequence originates from a woman aged 18-29 years with Graves' ophthalmopathy. The rearrangement uses TRBV2 and TRBJ2-7; 7 nucleotides match TRBD2. The CDR3 bases are TGTGCCAGCAGTGAGGGGGGGAATTTTTTGAGCGAGCAGTACTTC. It translates to CASSEGGNFLSEQYF.